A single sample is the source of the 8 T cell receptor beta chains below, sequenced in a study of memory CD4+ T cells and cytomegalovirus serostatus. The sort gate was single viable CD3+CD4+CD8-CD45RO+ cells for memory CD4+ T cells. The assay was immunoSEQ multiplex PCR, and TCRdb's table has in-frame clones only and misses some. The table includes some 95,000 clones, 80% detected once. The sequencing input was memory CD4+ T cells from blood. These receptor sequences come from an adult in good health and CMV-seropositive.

The CDR3 protein is CASSQEGTGVQREQFF. The DNA of the CDR3 is TGTGCCAGCAGCCAAGAAGGGACAGGGGTGCAACGTGAGCAGTTCTTC. The chain joins TRBV4-2 to TRBJ2-1; 10 bases match TRBD1. Unmatched junction bases numbered 8, after V lost 0 bases and J lost 9 bases. This CDR3 contains 16 residues. Germline assignment: CDR1 LGHNA and CDR2 YNFKEQ.

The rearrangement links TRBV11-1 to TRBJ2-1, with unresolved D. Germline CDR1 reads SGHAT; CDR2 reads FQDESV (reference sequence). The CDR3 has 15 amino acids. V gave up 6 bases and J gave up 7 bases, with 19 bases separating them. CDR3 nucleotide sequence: TGTGCCAGCAGGAGACCCGGCTCGACGAGTAATGAGCAGTTCTTC. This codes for CASRRPGSTSNEQFF.

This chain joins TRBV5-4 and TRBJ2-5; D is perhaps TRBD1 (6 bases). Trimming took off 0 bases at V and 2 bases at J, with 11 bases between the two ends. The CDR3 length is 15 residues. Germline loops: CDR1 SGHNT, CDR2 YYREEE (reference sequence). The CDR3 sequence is CASSLGGQTQETQYF. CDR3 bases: TGTGCCAGCAGCTTGGGAGGACAGACTCAAGAGACCCAGTACTTC.

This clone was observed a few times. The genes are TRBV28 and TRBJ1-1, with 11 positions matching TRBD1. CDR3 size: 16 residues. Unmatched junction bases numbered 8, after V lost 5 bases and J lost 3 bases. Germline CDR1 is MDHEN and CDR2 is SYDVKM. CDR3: CASSTLRTGGYTEAFF. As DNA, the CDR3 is TGTGCCAGCAGTACCCTTCGGACAGGGGGCTACACTGAAGCTTTCTTT.

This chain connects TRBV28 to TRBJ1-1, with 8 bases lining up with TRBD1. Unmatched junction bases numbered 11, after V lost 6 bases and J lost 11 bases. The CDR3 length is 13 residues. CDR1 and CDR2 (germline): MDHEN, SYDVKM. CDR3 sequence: CASSLHVQGVAFF. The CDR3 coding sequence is TGTGCCAGCAGCCTCCACGTACAGGGGGTGGCTTTCTTT.

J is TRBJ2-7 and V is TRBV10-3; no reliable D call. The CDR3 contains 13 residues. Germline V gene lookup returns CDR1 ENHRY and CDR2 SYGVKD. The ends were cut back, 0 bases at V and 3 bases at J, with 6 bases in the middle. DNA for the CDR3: TGTGCCATCAGTGAGTCGAATGGCTACGAGCAGTACTTC. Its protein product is CAISESNGYEQYF.

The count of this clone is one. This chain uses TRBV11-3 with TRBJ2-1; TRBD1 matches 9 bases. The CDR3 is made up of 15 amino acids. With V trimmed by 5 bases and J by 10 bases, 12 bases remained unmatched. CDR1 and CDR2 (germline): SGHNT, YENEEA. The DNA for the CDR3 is TGTGCCAGCAGCCCCGGGACAGGGACTCGAAAAGAGCAGTTCTTC. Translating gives CASSPGTGTRKEQFF. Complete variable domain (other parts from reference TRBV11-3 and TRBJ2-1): EAGVVQSPRYKIIEKKQPVAFWCNPISGHNTLYWYLQNLGQGPELLIRYENEEAVDDSQLPKDRFSAERLKGVDSTLKIQPAELGDSAVYLCASSPGTGTRKEQFFGPGTRLTVL.

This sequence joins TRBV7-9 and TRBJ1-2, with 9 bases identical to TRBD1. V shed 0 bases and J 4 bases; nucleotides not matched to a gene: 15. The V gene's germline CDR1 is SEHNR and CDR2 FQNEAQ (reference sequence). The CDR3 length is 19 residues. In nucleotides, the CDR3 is TGTGCCAGCAGCTTAGCGATAGGGTCGGGACAGGGTTGGAGCTATGGCTACACCTTC. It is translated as CASSLAIGSGQGWSYGYTF.